Listed here are 24 T cell receptor beta chains from one sample, sequenced in a study of OX40 agonist ivuxolimab in advanced cancers. Only in-frame clones appear in the TCRdb table, and some are missing; sequencing was by immunoSEQ multiplex PCR. Among tens of thousands of clones listed, approximately 92% were seen once. The source material was CD4+ or CD8+ T cells sorted from blood, sampled in a trial of the OX40 agonist ivuxolimab. The receptors come from an adult with an advanced solid tumor such as melanoma, head and neck, liver or kidney cancer.

V gene TRBV6-5 combines with J gene TRBJ1-3; maybe TRBD1 (5 bases). Per germline, CDR1 MNHEY and CDR2 SVGAGI. Trimming cost V 6 bases and J 0 bases, with 12 bases left between them. The CDR3 loop spans 15 amino acids. CDR3: CASREQASSGNTIYF. The CDR3 bases are TGTGCCAGCAGGGAACAGGCGAGCTCTGGAAACACCATATATTTT.

The V gene is TRBV2, the J gene TRBJ1-5, with no clear D. CDR3 size: 13 residues. V was clipped by 4 bases and J by 5 bases, with 9 bases between them. Germline assignment: CDR1 SNHLY and CDR2 FYNNEI. The CDR3 DNA reads as TGTGCCAGCAGTGTAGGTATGGATCAGCCCCAGCATTTT. Amino acid sequence: CASSVGMDQPQHF. Full variable domain (outside the CDR3, taken from reference TRBV2 and TRBJ1-5): EPEVTQTPSHQVTQMGQEVILRCVPISNHLYFYWYRQILGQKVEFLVSFYNNEISEKSEIFDDQFSVERPDGSNFTLKIRSTKLEDSAMYFCASSVGMDQPQHFGDGTRLSIL.

J is TRBJ1-1 and V is TRBV29-1; D perhaps matches TRBD1 (5 bases). Germline CDR1 reads SQVTM; CDR2 reads ANQGSEA. This CDR3 spans 13 amino acids. The germline V and J ends were trimmed by 2 bases and 4 bases, with 11 bases remaining between them. The CDR3 region is CSVEPLGGTEAFF. CDR3 coding DNA: TGCAGCGTTGAACCCCTGGGGGGCACTGAAGCTTTCTTT. Looking up the rest from reference TRBV29-1 and TRBJ1-1 gives the full variable domain: SAVISQKPSRDICQRGTSLTIQCQVDSQVTMMFWYRQQPGQSLTLIATANQGSEATYESGFVIDKFPISRPNLTFSTLTVSNMSPEDSSIYLCSVEPLGGTEAFFGQGTRLTVV.

This clone has just a few counts. This chain joins TRBV6-5 and TRBJ1-5; TRBD1 agrees at 7 bases. Germline CDR1 is MNHEY and CDR2 is SVGAGI. The CDR3 has 15 residues. The V segment lost 6 bases and the J segment 3 bases; nucleotides outside the gene matches: 8. The CDR3 nucleotides read TGTGCCAGCAGGCCTACAGGGGTTGACAATCAGCCCCAGCATTTT. It translates to CASRPTGVDNQPQHF.

This chain links TRBV4-1 with TRBJ2-2; TRBD2 agrees at 8 bases. V lost 0 bases, J lost 5 bases, and 5 bases stayed unmatched. Germline CDR1 is MGHRA and CDR2 is YSYEKL. The CDR3 runs to 16 residues. The CDR3 DNA reads as TGCGCCAGCAGCCAAGAGAGGACTAGCAGGACCGGGGAGCTGTTTTTT. This encodes CASSQERTSRTGELFF.

The J gene is TRBJ2-2, the V gene TRBV28; D possibly corresponds to TRBD1 (6 bases). Germline V lookup: CDR1 MDHEN, CDR2 SYDVKM. V gave up 11 bases and J gave up 3 bases, with 10 bases separating them. There are 12 residues in the CDR3. CDR3 protein: CAGQGHTGELFF. Written as DNA, the CDR3 is TGTGCCGGGCAGGGGCACACCGGGGAGCTGTTTTTT.

The chain employs TRBV5-1 and TRBJ2-3, with TRBD2 identical over 10 bases. This CDR3 has 14 residues. Trimming cost V 1 base and J 4 bases; bases outside gene matches: 0. CDR1 is SGHRS and CDR2 is YFSETQ in the germline V gene. The CDR3 here is CASSLSGRADTQYF. CDR3 in DNA: TGCGCCAGCAGCTTGAGCGGGAGGGCAGATACGCAGTATTTT.

The chain recombines TRBV18 with TRBJ2-2, with 9 bases that match TRBD2. Germline V gene data show CDR1 as KGHSH and CDR2 as LQKENI. The V gene end was trimmed by 2 bases and the J gene end by 4 bases; junction bases not matched to a gene: 11. There are 18 residues in the CDR3. The chain's CDR3 is CASSPAQSGRSGTGELFF. DNA for the CDR3: TGTGCCAGCTCACCAGCTCAAAGCGGGAGGTCTGGCACCGGGGAGCTGTTTTTT.

This clone was detected only once. V gene TRBV2 combines with J gene TRBJ2-5; the match to TRBD2 covers 8 bases. The CDR3 spans 14 residues. In germline, CDR1 is SNHLY, CDR2 FYNNEI. J lost 5 bases, V lost 8 bases, and 10 bases had no gene match. Written as DNA, the CDR3 is TGTGCCAGCGAGACGGGGGGGCCGGGGGAGACCCAGTACTTC. It is translated as CASETGGPGETQYF.

This chain connects TRBV7-2 to TRBJ1-2; 8 nucleotides agree with TRBD1. CDR1 is SGHTA and CDR2 is FQGNSA in the germline V gene. The CDR3 sequence is 16 residues long. The V segment lost 5 bases and the J segment 1 base; nucleotides outside the gene matches: 9. The CDR3 loop reads CASSRTDGQGNYGYTF. The CDR3 DNA reads as TGTGCCAGCAGCCGCACAGACGGACAGGGTAACTATGGCTACACCTTC.

The chain links TRBV7-8 to TRBJ1-5, with 10 positions matching TRBD1. The V segment lost 5 bases and the J segment 3 bases; nucleotides outside the gene matches: 10. The length of the CDR3 is 17 residues. The germline gives CDR1 SGHVS, CDR2 FQNEAQ. The CDR3 loop is CASSAGTGVLINQPQHF. CDR3 DNA sequence: TGTGCCAGCAGCGCCGGGACAGGGGTTCTTATCAATCAGCCCCAGCATTTT.

The chain is built from TRBV19 and TRBJ2-3, with unresolved D. CDR3 length equals 13 residues. With 2 bases removed from V and 1 base from J, the gap between germline ends came to 4 bases. Germline CDR1 and CDR2: LNHDA and SQIVND (reference sequence). CDR3 DNA sequence: TGTGCCAGTAGTATAAGGGGCACAGATACGCAGTATTTT. This encodes CASSIRGTDTQYF.

This sequence joins TRBV5-6 and TRBJ2-5; the match to TRBD2 covers 12 bases. This CDR3 is built from 16 residues. J lost 2 bases, V lost 4 bases, and 6 bases had no gene match. CDR1 is SGHDT, CDR2 YYEEEE, per germline. The CDR3 region is CASSTGLAGIQETQYF. The CDR3 DNA reads TGTGCCAGCAGCACCGGACTAGCGGGGATTCAAGAGACCCAGTACTTC.

The gene calls are TRBV5-4 and TRBJ2-5, with D possibly called TRBD1 or TRBD2 (6 bases each). Germline values: CDR1 SGHNT, CDR2 YYREEE (reference sequence). The CDR3 length is 15 residues. V lost 4 bases to trimming and J lost 3 bases, with 16 bases between them. The CDR3 protein is CASSAQAGHEETQYF. Written as DNA, the CDR3 is TGTGCCAGCAGCGCACAGGCGGGACATGAAGAGACCCAGTACTTC.

The gene calls are TRBV15 and TRBJ1-3; D is possibly TRBD1 (6 bases). The CDR3 spans 16 residues. Per germline, CDR1 LNHNV and CDR2 YYDKDF (reference sequence). Trimming shortened V by 0 bases and J by 2 bases, and 11 bases separated the two germline ends. CDR3 DNA: TGTGCCACCAGCAGAGATTTCGGGGGGCCTGGAAACACCATATATTTT. Translating gives CATSRDFGGPGNTIYF.

This chain connects TRBV19 to TRBJ2-3; 9 bases agree with TRBD1. CDR3 length equals 15 residues. Germline V CDR1 and CDR2: LNHDA, SQIVND (reference sequence). V trimming: 3 bases; J trimming: 3 bases; junction bases outside the gene matches: 4. In DNA, the CDR3 is TGTGCCAGTAGTATTTTACAGGGGGCTACAGATACGCAGTATTTT. Translation: CASSILQGATDTQYF. The full variable domain, in which reference TRBV19 and TRBJ2-3 provide the parts outside the CDR3, is DGGITQSPKYLFRKEGQNVTLSCEQNLNHDAMYWYRQDPGQGLRLIYYSQIVNDFQKGDIAEGYSVSREKKESFPLTVTSAQKNPTAFYLCASSILQGATDTQYFGPGTRLTVL.

V usage is TRBV9 and J usage is TRBJ2-2; 7 bases fit TRBD1. This CDR3 comprises 17 residues. The V gene end was trimmed by 3 bases and the J gene end by 4 bases; junction bases not matched to a gene: 12. CDR1 and CDR2 (germline): SGDLS, YYNGEE. DNA for the CDR3: TGTGCCAGCAGCGCCCAGACAGGGCGGCTTGGCACCGGGGAGCTGTTTTTT. It translates to CASSAQTGRLGTGELFF.

The rearrangement uses TRBV28 and TRBJ1-1; D is undetermined. Per the germline V gene, CDR1 is MDHEN and CDR2 is SYDVKM. Trimming pared 5 bases from V and 10 bases from J, leaving 17 bases between. CDR3 size: 13 residues. The CDR3 loop is CASSLPPGPVAFF. CDR3 nucleotides: TGTGCCAGCAGTCTCCCTCCGGGCCCCGTAGCTTTCTTT. Combining the CDR3 with reference TRBV28 and TRBJ1-1 gives the whole variable domain DVKVTQSSRYLVKRTGEKVFLECVQDMDHENMFWYRQDPGLGLRLIYFSYDVKMKEKGDIPEGYSVSREKKERFSLILESASTNQTSMYLCASSLPPGPVAFFGQGTRLTVV.

This chain joins TRBV7-9 and TRBJ2-7; tentatively, D is TRBD1 or TRBD2 (5 bases each). This CDR3 region has 13 residues. The V and J ends lost 5 bases and 6 bases respectively, with 14 bases between them. CDR1 is SEHNR, CDR2 FQNEAQ, per germline (reference sequence). CDR3 residues: CASSLGDRGEQYF. For the CDR3, the DNA is TGTGCCAGCAGCCTAGGGGATCGGGGCGAGCAGTACTTC.

For the CDR3, the DNA is TGTGCCAGCAACCTCCCCTCGGCAGAGCAAGAGACCCAGTACTTC. This gives the protein CASNLPSAEQETQYF. The chain is built from TRBV28 and TRBJ2-5, with D unresolved. This CDR3 has 15 amino acids. Germline values: CDR1 MDHEN, CDR2 SYDVKM. Trimming cost V 7 bases and J 2 bases, with 17 bases left between them.

This sequence joins TRBV27 and TRBJ2-2; 10 nucleotides match TRBD2. The CDR3 consists of 16 residues. V lost 5 bases to trimming and J lost 1 base; unmatched junction nucleotides: 4. CDR1 and CDR2 (germline): MNHEY, SMNVEV (reference sequence). The CDR3 here is CASSPWTSGNTGELFF. CDR3 coding DNA: TGTGCCAGCAGTCCTTGGACTAGCGGGAACACCGGGGAGCTGTTTTTT.

The V call is TRBV19, the J call TRBJ1-2, with TRBD1 matching over 7 bases. There are 15 residues in the CDR3. CDR1 is LNHDA, CDR2 SQIVND, per germline (reference sequence). With V trimmed by 7 bases and J by 10 bases, 18 bases remained unmatched. CDR3 nucleotide sequence: TGTGCCAGTAAAAACAGGGGCAGGGGATCCGGAGACTACACCTTC. Translating gives CASKNRGRGSGDYTF.

J is TRBJ1-4 and V is TRBV18; D may be TRBD1 (6 bases). Germline V gene data show CDR1 as KGHSH and CDR2 as LQKENI. The CDR3 is 14 residues long. The V end lost 3 bases, the J end lost 3 bases, and 8 bases lay between the germline ends. The chain's CDR3 is CASSPRGSNEKLFF. The CDR3 bases are TGTGCCAGCTCACCCAGGGGATCTAATGAAAAACTGTTTTTT. The full variable domain, in which reference TRBV18 and TRBJ1-4 provide the parts outside the CDR3, is NAGVMQNPRHLVRRRGQEARLRCSPMKGHSHVYWYRQLPEEGLKFMVYLQKENIIDESGMPKERFSAEFPKEGPSILRIQQVVRGDSAAYFCASSPRGSNEKLFFGSGTQLSVL.

The V gene is TRBV6-6, the J gene TRBJ2-2; D remains unclear. This CDR3 has 11 amino acids. Germline CDR1 and CDR2: MNHNY and SVGAGI (reference sequence). Trimming pared 7 bases from V and 3 bases from J, leaving 3 bases between. In DNA form, the CDR3 reads TGTGCCAGCAAGGACACCGGGGAGCTGTTTTTT. Translation gives CASKDTGELFF.